The 18 T cell receptor beta chains presented below share a single source sample, sequenced in a study of T-cell memory formation after mild COVID-19. Using its own MiXCR run on the 5' RACE reads, TCRdb lists one record per CDR3 protein. The data hold about 340,000 distinct CDR3 sequences, with about 21% observed a single time. Sequenced input: PBMCs or a T cell subset sorted from them (not recorded which). The receptors were gathered from an adult woman who had mild COVID-19 (a few samples of this study predate the infection). Cell type and time point are not known.

In its sample, this clonotype was seen a few times. The CDR3 coding sequence is TGTGCCAGCACCTTGCTGATCAATGAGCAGTTCTTC. Its protein is CASTLLINEQFF. The gene calls are TRBV7-2 and TRBJ2-1; D gene uncertain. The CDR3 loop spans 12 amino acids. Deletions cut 7 bases from V and 6 bases from J, with 10 bases between. Germline V gene lookup returns CDR1 SGHTA and CDR2 FQGNSA.

The chain couples TRBV5-1 to TRBJ1-1; no firm D call. The CDR3 has 14 residues. Germline-derived CDR1 and CDR2 are SGHRS and YFSETQ. Deletions cut 2 bases from V and 0 bases from J, with 8 bases between. The CDR3 sequence is CASSFADMNTEAFF. CDR3 DNA sequence: TGCGCCAGCAGCTTCGCAGACATGAACACTGAAGCTTTCTTT.

J is TRBJ1-6 and V is TRBV25-1; the D gene is possibly TRBD1 (6 bases). The CDR3 is made up of 16 amino acids. The germline V gene has CDR1 MGHDK and CDR2 SYGVNS. Trimming removed 3 bases from V and 0 bases from J, with 9 bases in between. The CDR3 reads CASSDQGSSYNSPLHF. CDR3 bases: TGTGCCAGCAGTGATCAGGGGAGCTCCTATAATTCACCCCTCCACTTT.

This clonotype was seen more than once but under ten times. The rearrangement joins TRBV13 to TRBJ2-7; 10 bases are shared with TRBD1. The germline CDR1 and CDR2 sequences are PRHDT and FYEKMQ (reference sequence). The CDR3 is 15 amino acids. With V trimmed by 5 bases and J by 6 bases, 10 bases remained unmatched. CDR3 DNA: TGTGCCAGCAGCGAGGTGGGGACAGGGGTCGGCGAGCAGTACTTC. It yields the protein CASSEVGTGVGEQYF. Looking up the rest from reference TRBV13 and TRBJ2-7 gives the full variable domain: AAGVIQSPRHLIKEKRETATLKCYPIPRHDTVYWYQQGPGQDPQFLISFYEKMQSDKGSIPDRFSAQQFSDYHSELNMSSLELGDSALYFCASSEVGTGVGEQYFGPGTRLTVT.

This clonotype has just a few counts. The chain joins TRBV25-1 to TRBJ2-1, with 10 bases lining up with TRBD2. The CDR3 covers 16 residues. V lost 5 bases, J lost 0 bases, and 4 bases stayed unmatched. The germline gives CDR1 MGHDK, CDR2 SYGVNS. The chain's CDR3 is CASSNSGGTSYNEQFF. As DNA, the CDR3 is TGTGCCAGCAGTAATAGCGGGGGGACCTCCTACAATGAGCAGTTCTTC.

Worth noting for this clonotype: Relative to the germline gene, one junction end is altered; a read error may explain this. The chain combines TRBV7-2 with TRBJ2-3; D unresolved. Germline assignment: CDR1 SGHTA and CDR2 FQGNSA. This CDR3 contains 13 residues. The CDR3 here is CDSSFVVTDTQYF. CDR3 nucleotide sequence: TGTGACAGCAGCTTTGTGGTAACGGATACGCAGTATTTT.

Written as DNA, the CDR3 is TGCGCCAGCAGCCAAGCCGGGACAGGAATTGGAAACACCATATATTTT. Residues: CASSQAGTGIGNTIYF. V usage is TRBV4-1 and J usage is TRBJ1-3, with 8 bases lining up with TRBD1. The CDR3 runs 16 residues. Unmatched junction bases numbered 5, after V lost 1 base and J lost 3 bases. CDR1 and CDR2 (germline): MGHRA, YSYEKL.

The chain is built from TRBV7-7 and TRBJ2-5; the D gene is possibly TRBD2 (6 bases). Trimming shortened V by 4 bases and J by 1 base, and 10 bases separated the two germline ends. Germline CDR1 reads SSHAT; CDR2 reads FNYEAQ (reference sequence). This CDR3 has 14 residues. CDR3 sequence: CASSSTSPQETQYF. The DNA for the CDR3 is TGTGCCAGCAGCTCTACTAGCCCCCAAGAGACCCAGTACTTC.

The V gene is TRBV5-4, the J gene TRBJ1-4, with a possible D match to TRBD1 (5 bases). Germline loops: CDR1 SGHNT, CDR2 YYREEE (reference sequence). The CDR3 contains 14 residues. V was cut by 2 bases and J by 7 bases, with 12 bases left in between. In DNA form, the CDR3 reads TGTGCCAGCAGCTTTCAGGGTAACACTGAAAAACTGTTTTTT. Translating gives CASSFQGNTEKLFF.

Here the CDR3 DNA reads TGTGCCAGCAGTTTTGTGGGAGTGAAAGAGACCCAGTACTTC. Translating it yields CASSFVGVKETQYF. The J gene is TRBJ2-5, the V gene TRBV12-3 or TRBV12-4; tentative D call: TRBD2 (5 bases). The length of the CDR3 is 14 residues. Trimming took 3 bases from V and 3 from J, leaving 11 bases between them.

This clonotype has just a few counts. The genes are TRBV5-1 and TRBJ2-1; D tentatively reads TRBD1 or TRBD2 (6 bases each). Trimming pared 4 bases from V and 7 bases from J, leaving 12 bases between. Looked up from germline, CDR1 is SGHRS and CDR2 is YFSETQ. The CDR3 length is 13 residues. CDR3 region: CASSPGAGNEQFF. The CDR3 DNA follows: TGCGCCAGCAGCCCGGGGGCGGGTAATGAGCAGTTCTTC.

This clonotype was seen more than once but under ten times. DNA for the CDR3: TGCGCCAGCAGCTTAGCAGACCCTAAGTCACCCCTCCACTTT. Translating it yields CASSLADPKSPLHF. V is TRBV5-1 and J is TRBJ1-6; D uncertain. This CDR3 spans 14 amino acids. The germline gives CDR1 SGHRS, CDR2 YFSETQ. V lost 2 bases, J lost 10 bases, and 13 bases lay in between.

The chain carries TRBV5-1 and TRBJ2-3, with 7 positions matching TRBD1. The CDR3 totals 15 residues. Germline V gives CDR1 SGHRS, CDR2 YFSETQ. After removal of 4 bases from V and 0 bases from J, the junction contained 5 bases not matched to a gene. The CDR3 region is CASSRDRPSTDTQYF. The CDR3 nucleotides read TGCGCCAGCAGCAGGGACAGACCAAGCACAGATACGCAGTATTTT.

This clonotype has a handful of counts. The chain joins TRBV3-1 to TRBJ2-2; no reliable D call. The germline V gene has CDR1 LGHDT and CDR2 YNNKEL (reference sequence). V lost 0 bases to trimming and J lost 4 bases, with 18 bases between them. This CDR3 contains 18 residues. This chain's CDR3 is CASSQEFGLLGITGELFF. The DNA of the CDR3 is TGTGCCAGCAGCCAAGAGTTTGGGCTATTAGGTATCACCGGGGAGCTGTTTTTT.

The J gene is TRBJ2-7, the V gene TRBV5-6, with D possibly matching TRBD1 (6 bases). The CDR3 extends over 13 amino acids. Per germline, CDR1 SGHDT and CDR2 YYEEEE. Trimming took 6 bases from V and 0 from J, leaving 10 bases between them. The CDR3 region is CASNDRISYEQYF. In DNA form, the CDR3 reads TGTGCCAGCAACGACAGGATCTCCTACGAGCAGTACTTC.

This clonotype has a handful of counts. This chain uses TRBV6-6 with TRBJ1-2; D may be TRBD1 (6 bases). Trimming stripped 0 bases from V and 6 bases from J, with 8 bases between. Per germline, CDR1 MNHNY and CDR2 SVGAGI (reference sequence). This CDR3 has 13 residues. The CDR3, as DNA: TGTGCCAGCAGTTACTCCGGGACAAATGGCTACACCTTC. Its protein is CASSYSGTNGYTF.

The chain recombines TRBV20-1 with TRBJ2-7; D is tentatively TRBD1 or TRBD2 (5 bases each). Germline CDR1 is DFQATT and CDR2 is SNEGSKA (reference sequence). There are 12 residues in the CDR3. DNA of the CDR3: TGCAGCGCCAAAGGGACCGCATACGAGCAGTACTTC. Translating it yields CSAKGTAYEQYF.

J is TRBJ2-7 and V is TRBV7-9; 8 nucleotides agree with TRBD2. With 3 bases clipped from V and 5 bases from J, the junction kept 3 bases outside the gene matches. Germline V lookup: CDR1 SEHNR, CDR2 FQNEAQ (reference sequence). The CDR3 extends over 13 amino acids. In DNA form, the CDR3 reads TGTGCCAGCAGCTTTCCCGGGAGGGACGAGCAGTACTTC. This sequence encodes CASSFPGRDEQYF.